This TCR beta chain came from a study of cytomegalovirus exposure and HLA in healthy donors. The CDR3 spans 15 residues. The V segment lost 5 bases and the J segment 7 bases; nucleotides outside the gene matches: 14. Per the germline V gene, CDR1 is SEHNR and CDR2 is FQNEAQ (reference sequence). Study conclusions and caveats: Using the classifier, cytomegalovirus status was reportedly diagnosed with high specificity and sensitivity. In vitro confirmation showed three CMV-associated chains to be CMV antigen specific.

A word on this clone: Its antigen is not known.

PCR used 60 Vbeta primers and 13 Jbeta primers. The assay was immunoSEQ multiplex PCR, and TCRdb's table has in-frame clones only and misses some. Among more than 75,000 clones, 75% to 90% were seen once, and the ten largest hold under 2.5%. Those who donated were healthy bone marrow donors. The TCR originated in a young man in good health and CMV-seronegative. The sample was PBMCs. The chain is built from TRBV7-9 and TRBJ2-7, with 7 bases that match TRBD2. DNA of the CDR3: TGTGCCAGCAGCCAGAGTCAGGCGGGAGTAGATGAGCAGTACTTC. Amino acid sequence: CASSQSQAGVDEQYF.